These 23 T cell receptor beta chains originate from one sample sequenced in a study of blood T cell repertoires in COVID-19. TCRdb's table, derived via immunoSEQ multiplex PCR, lists solely in-frame clones and lacks some. The sample yields 150,000 to 200,000 clones, approximately 91% seen once. The sequencing sample was made of peripheral blood. These receptors were taken from a young man with COVID-19, enrolled during active disease.

In this sample, this clone turned up once. The chain is built from TRBV19 and TRBJ1-5; D possibly corresponds to TRBD1 (6 bases). The V gene's germline CDR1 is LNHDA and CDR2 SQIVND (reference sequence). This CDR3 region has 12 residues. The V and J ends lost 5 bases and 11 bases respectively, with 13 bases between them. The DNA of the CDR3 is TGTGCCAGTAGTCCTGGGAGGGGGGCCCAGCATTTT. This gives the protein CASSPGRGAQHF.

This rearrangement joins TRBV24-1 to TRBJ2-1; TRBD2 matches 11 bases. The germline V gene has CDR1 KGHDR and CDR2 SFDVKD. This CDR3 has 19 residues. V lost 5 bases, J lost 3 bases, and 14 bases stayed unmatched. CDR3 loop: CATSGIGTSGYHFYNEQFF. The CDR3, as DNA: TGTGCCACCAGTGGTATAGGGACTAGCGGCTATCATTTCTACAATGAGCAGTTCTTC.

The chain employs TRBV28 and TRBJ2-5, with TRBD1 identical over 7 bases. CDR1 and CDR2 from the germline V gene are MDHEN and SYDVKM. V was pared by 3 bases and J by 0 bases, with 1 base of the junction left unmatched. This CDR3 comprises 14 residues. CDR3 sequence: CASSLTGYQETQYF. In nucleotides, the CDR3 is TGTGCCAGCAGTTTGACAGGGTACCAAGAGACCCAGTACTTC. The full variable domain, its missing parts supplied by reference TRBV28 and TRBJ2-5, is DVKVTQSSRYLVKRTGEKVFLECVQDMDHENMFWYRQDPGLGLRLIYFSYDVKMKEKGDIPEGYSVSREKKERFSLILESASTNQTSMYLCASSLTGYQETQYFGPGTRLLVL.

Worth noting for this clone: Other DNA sequences in the same sample also yield this CDR3. The J gene is TRBJ1-1, the V gene TRBV28; unclear D gene. Trimming shortened V by 6 bases and J by 0 bases, and 5 bases separated the two germline ends. CDR3 length equals 12 residues. Germline lookup yields CDR1 MDHEN and CDR2 SYDVKM. CDR3: CASSGLNTEAFF. The CDR3 coding sequence is TGTGCCAGCAGCGGTCTGAACACTGAAGCTTTCTTT.

V is TRBV27 and J is TRBJ2-5; a possible D gene is TRBD1 (6 bases). V was trimmed by 7 bases and J by 2 bases, leaving 11 bases between them. CDR1 and CDR2 (germline): MNHEY, SMNVEV (reference sequence). This CDR3 is built from 13 residues. Written as DNA, the CDR3 is TGTGCCAGCACCTCACAGGGACAAGAGACCCAGTACTTC. Encoded protein: CASTSQGQETQYF.

The gene calls are TRBV30 and TRBJ2-6; D is unclear. Trimming removed 2 bases at V and 0 bases at J, with 14 bases between. Germline V lookup: CDR1 GTSNPN, CDR2 SVGIG (reference sequence). The CDR3 spans 17 residues. CDR3 coding DNA: TGTGCCTGGAGTCATACCGTTAGTGGCTCTGGGGCCAACGTCCTGACTTTC. Its translation is CAWSHTVSGSGANVLTF.

The genes are TRBV6-1 and TRBJ2-7, with D uncertain. Germline CDR1 and CDR2: MNHNS and SASEGT. This CDR3 contains 13 residues. Trimming took off 1 base at V and 9 bases at J, with 13 bases between the two ends. The CDR3 coding sequence is TGTGCCAGCAGTGAAGTCCAGCTACGAGGGCAGTACTTC. It translates to CASSEVQLRGQYF.

This clone was found once. The rearrangement joins TRBV18 to TRBJ2-1, with a tentative D call TRBD2 (6 bases). V was clipped by 4 bases and J by 0 bases, with 16 bases between them. The CDR3 runs to 17 residues. CDR1 is KGHSH, CDR2 LQKENI, per germline. The chain's CDR3 is CASSLENSGSSYNEQFF. DNA of the CDR3: TGTGCCAGCTCACTGGAAAATAGCGGAAGCTCCTACAATGAGCAGTTCTTC.

The chain joins TRBV7-9 to TRBJ2-7, with TRBD1 matching 8 bases. The CDR3 sequence is 14 residues long. Per germline, CDR1 SEHNR and CDR2 FQNEAQ (reference sequence). Trimming at V came to 5 bases and at J to 2 bases, leaving 5 bases not matched to a gene. The CDR3 sequence: CASSTGQATYEQYF. CDR3 sequence (DNA): TGTGCCAGCAGCACGGGACAGGCTACCTACGAGCAGTACTTC.

The V call is TRBV5-1, the J call TRBJ2-2, with D tentatively TRBD1 (5 bases). The CDR3 has 16 amino acids. The germline V gene has CDR1 SGHRS and CDR2 YFSETQ. Trimming stripped 4 bases from V and 0 bases from J, with 13 bases between. CDR3 coding DNA: TGCGCCAGCAGCAAAGGGGTGAATTCGAACACCGGGGAGCTGTTTTTT. Its translation is CASSKGVNSNTGELFF. Complete variable domain (other parts from reference TRBV5-1 and TRBJ2-2): KAGVTQTPRYLIKTRGQQVTLSCSPISGHRSVSWYQQTPGQGLQFLFEYFSETQRNKGNFPGRFSGRQFSNSRSEMNVSTLELGDSALYLCASSKGVNSNTGELFFGEGSRLTVL.

The CDR3 DNA follows: TGTGCTAGTGGTACTAGAACAGGGGGCCGAAACTATGGCTACACCTTC. Protein: CASGTRTGGRNYGYTF. The genes are TRBV12-5 and TRBJ1-2; 9 bases fit TRBD1. This CDR3 region has 16 residues. CDR1 and CDR2 from the germline V gene are LGHNT and FRNRAP. J was trimmed by 2 bases and V by 5 bases; bases with no gene match: 9.

V usage is TRBV12-3 or TRBV12-4 and J usage is TRBJ1-1; D uncertain. CDR3 length: 13 residues. V dropped 3 bases and J dropped 1 base, with 6 bases sitting between them. As DNA, the CDR3 is TGTGCCAGCAGTTTTTCCAGGAACACTGAAGCTTTCTTT. Amino acid sequence: CASSFSRNTEAFF.

The table lists this clone with a count of one. The rearrangement links TRBV9 to TRBJ2-1; D is perhaps TRBD2 (5 bases). The germline gives CDR1 SGDLS, CDR2 YYNGEE. The CDR3 has 14 residues. V dropped 0 bases and J dropped 10 bases, with 14 bases sitting between them. The CDR3 nucleotides are TGTGCCAGCAGCGTAGCCCCCGGTGAGCGGGAGCAGTTCTTC. This codes for CASSVAPGEREQFF.

V is TRBV28 and J is TRBJ1-2; tentative D call: TRBD1 (6 bases). The germline V gene has CDR1 MDHEN and CDR2 SYDVKM. V lost 5 bases and J 4 bases, leaving 8 bases between the germline ends. There are 12 residues in the CDR3. In DNA form, the CDR3 reads TGTGCCAGCAGTCCAGGGGTCTATGGCTACACCTTC. Translated: CASSPGVYGYTF.

This clone showed up just a few times. This chain uses TRBV19 with TRBJ2-2, with D perhaps matching TRBD2 (6 bases). In germline, CDR1 is LNHDA, CDR2 SQIVND (reference sequence). Trimming pared 5 bases from V and 10 bases from J, leaving 8 bases between. The CDR3 is 11 amino acids. The CDR3 DNA follows: TGTGCCAGTAGTTTGGGACTGGAGCTGTTTTTT. It yields the protein CASSLGLELFF.

The CDR3 bases are TGTGCCAGCAGCTTAGGATTCGGGGGATTAGGAAACACCATATATTTT. It yields the protein CASSLGFGGLGNTIYF. V usage is TRBV11-2 and J usage is TRBJ1-3, with D possibly TRBD1 on 5 matching bases. V was shortened by 1 base and J by 4 bases, with 14 bases between the two germline ends. The CDR3 spans 16 residues. Germline CDR1 is SGHAT and CDR2 is FQNNGV.

J is TRBJ1-3 and V is TRBV9; perhaps TRBD1 as D (5 bases). From germline, CDR1 is SGDLS and CDR2 YYNGEE. Trimming left V 3 bases short and J 1 base short, with 11 bases between. The CDR3 is 15 amino acids. CDR3 sequence reads: CASSARTGSGNTIYF. The DNA of the CDR3 is TGTGCCAGCAGCGCAAGAACAGGTTCTGGAAACACCATATATTTT.

As concerns this clone: Relative to the germline gene, one junction end is altered; a read error may explain this. The V call is TRBV30, the J call TRBJ1-4; TRBD1 matches at 8 bases. The CDR3 consists of 13 residues. The germline V gene has CDR1 GTSNPN and CDR2 SVGIG (reference sequence). The CDR3 coding sequence is TGTGCCTGGAGTAGAGAGACAGGGGAAAAACTGCTTTTT. Amino acids: CAWSRETGEKLLF.

The CDR3 DNA sequence: TGTGCCAGCAGCGAGGGACACAACTATGGCTACACCTTC. Encoded protein: CASSEGHNYGYTF. This chain links TRBV12-3 or TRBV12-4 with TRBJ1-2; a weak D match, TRBD1 (6 bases). The CDR3 spans 13 residues. Trimming took off 6 bases at V and 2 bases at J, with 10 bases between the two ends.

J is TRBJ2-2 and V is TRBV5-1; 7 bases are a match to TRBD1. Trimming removed 4 bases from V and 6 bases from J; junction bases left unmatched: 9. This CDR3 region has 15 residues. CDR1 is SGHRS and CDR2 is YFSETQ in the germline V gene. DNA of the CDR3: TGCGCCAGCAGCCCGACGACAGGGAAGGCCGGGGAGCTGTTTTTT. Amino acid sequence: CASSPTTGKAGELFF.

V usage is TRBV7-8 and J usage is TRBJ2-7, with D perhaps matching TRBD2 (5 bases). CDR1 and CDR2 (germline): SGHVS, FQNEAQ. The V gene lost 5 bases and the J gene lost 4 bases, with 9 bases spanning the gap. This CDR3 has 12 amino acids. The DNA of the CDR3 is TGTGCCAGCAGCCCAGAGGGATACGAGCAGTACTTC. Translation gives CASSPEGYEQYF.

The V gene is TRBV15, the J gene TRBJ1-5, with TRBD1 matching over 8 bases. CDR1 is LNHNV and CDR2 is YYDKDF in the germline V gene (reference sequence). J gave up 5 bases and V 0 bases, and 12 bases lay outside the gene matches. The CDR3 extends over 18 amino acids. CDR3 sequence: CATSRDYSDRAVYQPQHF. The CDR3 DNA reads as TGTGCCACCAGCAGAGATTATTCGGACAGGGCGGTTTATCAGCCCCAGCATTTT.

The chain joins TRBV2 to TRBJ1-3, with 7 bases aligning to TRBD1. This CDR3 region has 16 residues. J gave up 2 bases and V 4 bases, and 8 bases lay outside the gene matches. Germline lookup yields CDR1 SNHLY and CDR2 FYNNEI. Here the CDR3 DNA reads TGTGCCAGCAGTGCAATACAGGGGTCCACTGGAAACACCATATATTTT. Translated, it gives CASSAIQGSTGNTIYF. Supplemented by reference TRBV2 and TRBJ1-3, the full variable domain reads EPEVTQTPSHQVTQMGQEVILRCVPISNHLYFYWYRQILGQKVEFLVSFYNNEISEKSEIFDDQFSVERPDGSNFTLKIRSTKLEDSAMYFCASSAIQGSTGNTIYFGEGSWLTVV.